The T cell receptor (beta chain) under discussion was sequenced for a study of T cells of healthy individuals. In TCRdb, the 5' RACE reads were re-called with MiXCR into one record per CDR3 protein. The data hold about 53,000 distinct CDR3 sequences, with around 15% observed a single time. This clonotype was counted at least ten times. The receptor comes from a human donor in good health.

The CDR3 spells CASSRTGQLNTEAFF. As DNA, the CDR3 is TGCGCCAGCAGCCGGACGGGACAGCTGAACACTGAAGCTTTCTTT. The chain recombines TRBV4-3 with TRBJ1-1; 7 nucleotides line up with TRBD1. The CDR3 loop spans 15 amino acids. The V and J ends lost 4 bases and 0 bases, in that order; junction bases with no gene match: 5. The germline gives CDR1 LGHNA, CDR2 YSLEER.